This TCR beta chain was found in a study of T cell repertoires in cytomegalovirus infection. A single record per CDR3 protein comes from TCRdb applying MiXCR to the reads. The table records 450,000 to 550,000 distinct CDR3 sequences, 16% of them present only once. In this sample, this clonotype turned up a few times. This TCR was recovered from a human donor in good health (CMV status not recorded). Some clones in this sample may be carry-over from other donors' samples. The sequencing sample was made of CD8+ T cells from PBMCs.

Here the CDR3 DNA reads TGTGCCAGCAGTTTACCACAGTACACTGAAGCTTTCTTT. This codes for CASSLPQYTEAFF. The chain uses TRBV28 and TRBJ1-1; D unresolved. The V and J ends lost 2 bases and 3 bases respectively, with 7 bases between them. This CDR3 is 13 amino acids long. Germline V CDR1 and CDR2: MDHEN, SYDVKM. Variable domain in full (rest from reference TRBV28 and TRBJ1-1): DVKVTQSSRYLVKRTGEKVFLECVQDMDHENMFWYRQDPGLGLRLIYFSYDVKMKEKGDIPEGYSVSREKKERFSLILESASTNQTSMYLCASSLPQYTEAFFGQGTRLTVV.